This T cell receptor (beta chain) was identified during a study of blood T cell repertoires in COVID-19. Across the study: From the United States, Italy and Spain came samples of acute and convalescent COVID-19. Sources were T cells, B-cell-depleted T cells, or PBMCs; the material itself was cDNA or gDNA.

This clone occurred once. Original processing methods: Using reference gene primer amplification, nucleated cell counts were estimated. The table came from immunoSEQ multiplex PCR; TCRdb's copy has only in-frame clones and leaves some out. The V and J calls and clone size are taken from that table; D and trimming were inferred from the DNA. The data show about 76,000 clones, over 75% seen once. The specimen sequenced was peripheral blood. The clonotype was recovered from a man in his fifties or sixties with active COVID-19.

The CDR3 sequence is CSVDVRDRGVDGYTF. Here the CDR3 DNA reads TGCAGCGTGGATGTCCGGGACAGGGGTGTCGATGGCTACACCTTC. The chain recombines TRBV29-1 with TRBJ1-2, with 10 bases identical to TRBD1. J gave up 6 bases and V 6 bases, and 13 bases lay outside the gene matches. Germline CDR1 and CDR2: SQVTM and ANQGSEA. The length of the CDR3 is 15 residues. The full variable domain, with the rest looked up from reference TRBV29-1 and TRBJ1-2, is SAVISQKPSRDICQRGTSLTIQCQVDSQVTMMFWYRQQPGQSLTLIATANQGSEATYESGFVIDKFPISRPNLTFSTLTVSNMSPEDSSIYLCSVDVRDRGVDGYTFGSGTRLTVV.